What follows describes a single T cell receptor (beta chain). The target antigen is unknown. These data are taken from a study of beta chain features in type 1 diabetes. On the study more broadly: Patients and healthy donors were similar in age, gender and cell yields.

V shed 3 bases and J shed 5 bases, with 10 bases lying between them. The CDR3 runs to 14 residues. CDR1 and CDR2 (germline): ENHRY, SYGVKD. By way of CD45RO/CCR7/CD25/CD127/CD95/CD27, the CD4+ regulatory, stem cell-like memory, central memory and naive cells were sorted. The investigators reverse transcribed all of the isolated RNA, so they sequenced expressed TCRB transcripts. Clones were sequenced by immunoSEQ multiplex PCR, and TCRdb holds only the in-frame ones, with some missing. The sample has approximately 240,000 clones, 16% seen once. Overall study results and limits: The study found moderately but significantly shorter TCRB CDR3s in all four CD4+ subsets of Type 1 diabetes patients. In cDNA sequencing, cells with high TCR expression could be over-represented. Individuals with type 1 diabetes displayed fewer insertions and more deletions at VDJ junctions.

Sequencing was done on a sample of naive CD4+ T cells from blood. The chain carries TRBV10-3 and TRBJ1-4; D possibly corresponds to TRBD1 (5 bases). The clonotype originates from a young man with type 1 diabetes. CDR3 nucleotides: TGTGCCATCAGTGACGGGGCAGGGAATGAAAAACTGTTTTTT. Translated: CAISDGAGNEKLFF.